This TCR beta chain was identified in a study of T cell responses to AZD1222 COVID-19 vaccine. The CDR3 covers 13 residues. V lost 4 bases, J lost 8 bases, and 3 bases stayed unmatched. Germline CDR1 reads SQVTM; CDR2 reads ANQGSEA. Data came from immunoSEQ multiplex PCR; TCRdb stores just in-frame clones and leaves some out. The sample includes 95,000 to 150,000 clones, roughly 88% of them seen just once. The material sequenced was peripheral blood, taken on day 0 of MenACWY control vaccination. V usage is TRBV29-1 and J usage is TRBJ1-6, with 9 bases that match TRBD1. This sequence was found in an adult in good health. The CDR3 bases are TGCAGCGTTGCATGGACAGGGGATTCACCCCTCCACTTT. Protein sequence: CSVAWTGDSPLHF.